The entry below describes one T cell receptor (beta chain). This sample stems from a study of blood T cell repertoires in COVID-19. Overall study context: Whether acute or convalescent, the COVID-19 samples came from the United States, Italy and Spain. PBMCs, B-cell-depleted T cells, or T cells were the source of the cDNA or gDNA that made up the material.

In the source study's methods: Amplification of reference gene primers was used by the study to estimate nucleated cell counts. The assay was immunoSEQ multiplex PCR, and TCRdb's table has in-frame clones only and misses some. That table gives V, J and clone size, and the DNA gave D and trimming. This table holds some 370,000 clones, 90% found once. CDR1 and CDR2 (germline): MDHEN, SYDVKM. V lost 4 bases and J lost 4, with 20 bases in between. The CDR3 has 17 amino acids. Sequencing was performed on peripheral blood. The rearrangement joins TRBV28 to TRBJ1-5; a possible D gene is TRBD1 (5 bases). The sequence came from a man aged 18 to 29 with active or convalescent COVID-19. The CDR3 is CASSSQGYRQRNQPQHF. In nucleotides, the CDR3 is TGTGCCAGCAGTTCCCAAGGGTACCGACAGAGAAATCAGCCCCAGCATTTT.